This T cell receptor (beta chain) was identified in a study of blood T cell repertoires in COVID-19. Study background: Both acute and convalescent COVID-19 samples were obtained from the United States, Italy and Spain.

Profiling relied on immunoSEQ multiplex PCR, and the TCRdb table lists in-frame clones only, not all of them. The sample has some 210,000 clones, about 93% seen once. This CDR3 is built from 14 residues. CDR1 is LNHDA and CDR2 is SQIVND in the germline V gene (reference sequence). Trimming cost V 5 bases and J 6 bases; bases outside gene matches: 10. This chain connects TRBV19 to TRBJ2-7; 7 nucleotides line up with TRBD1. The TCR originated in a man in his fifties or sixties with COVID-19, enrolled during active disease. The source material was peripheral blood. The CDR3 nucleotides read TGTGCCAGTAGTCCTCGACGGGACAGAGGCGAGCAGTACTTC. It is translated as CASSPRRDRGEQYF. The full variable domain, with the rest looked up from reference TRBV19 and TRBJ2-7, is DGGITQSPKYLFRKEGQNVTLSCEQNLNHDAMYWYRQDPGQGLRLIYYSQIVNDFQKGDIAEGYSVSREKKESFPLTVTSAQKNPTAFYLCASSPRRDRGEQYFGPGTRLTVT.